A single count supports the clone carrying this TCR beta chain. The sample is drawn from a study of T cell clones after liver transplantation. Study-wide background: TCRbeta sequencing after a pre-transplant mixed lymphocyte reaction identified graft-donor-reactive clones, later tracked in post-transplant blood.

The CDR3 is made up of 14 amino acids. Germline V gives CDR1 MNHNS, CDR2 SASEGT. V gave up 8 bases and J gave up 5 bases; unmatched junction bases: 9. Only in-frame clones appear in the TCRdb table, and some are missing; sequencing was by immunoSEQ multiplex PCR. Of approximately 68,000 clones listed, around 80% are singletons. This clonotype was obtained from a human donor who received a liver transplant. The rearrangement joins TRBV6-1 to TRBJ2-5; 9 bases are shared with TRBD1. Sequenced material: CD4+ T cells from blood, taken before liver transplant. The CDR3 is CASGRTGAGETQYF. The CDR3, as DNA: TGTGCCAGCGGAAGGACAGGGGCGGGGGAGACCCAGTACTTC.